A selection of T cell receptor beta chains follows, all from one sample in a study of T cells in Graves' hyperthyroidism and ophthalmopathy. TCRdb re-called the multiplex PCR reads with MiXCR, one entry per CDR3 protein. The repertoire consists of roughly 520,000 distinct CDR3 sequences, with roughly a quarter occurring once and the leading ten covering about 11%. The sequenced sample consisted of blood. Receptor source: a woman aged 25 to 45 with Graves' ophthalmopathy. Each CDR3 is given with its conserved first and last residue. Each record gives: J gene, clone size, V gene, D gene, CDR3 protein, CDR3 DNA. A D gene is named only where the DNA matches it firmly. Clone size is given for some rows only: seen once, a few or many times, or a class if the clone is expanded.

>TRBJ2-2|-|TRBV7-9|-
CASGRLLRDTGELFF
TGTGCCAGCGGGCGGCTACTAAGGGACACCGGGGAGCTGTTTTTT
>TRBJ1-1|many|TRBV7-9|-
CASTGTWNTEAFF
TGTGCCAGCACCGGTACCTGGAACACTGAAGCTTTCTTT
>TRBJ1-1|many|TRBV7-9|-
CASGPRANTEAFF
TGTGCCAGCGGCCCTCGGGCGAACACTGAAGCTTTCTTT
>TRBJ2-2|-|TRBV2|-
CASREQGGTGELFF
TGTGCCAGCAGGGAGCAGGGCGGCACCGGGGAGCTGTTTTTT
>TRBJ2-7|-|TRBV20-1|-
CSARVGRQGNYEQYF
TGCAGTGCTAGAGTCGGCCGGCAGGGTAACTACGAGCAGTACTTC
>TRBJ2-5|many|TRBV12-3/TRBV12-4|TRBD2
CASSELARGGTQYF
TGTGCCAGCAGTGAACTAGCTCGGGGGGGGACCCAGTACTTC
>TRBJ2-5|-|TRBV4-1|TRBD2
CASSQDGTSGETQYF
TGCGCCAGCAGCCAAGATGGGACTAGCGGAGAGACCCAGTACTTC
>TRBJ1-5|-|TRBV20-1|-
CSALGEGDQPQHF
TGCAGTGCTCTGGGTGAGGGCGATCAGCCCCAGCATTTT
>TRBJ2-7|many|TRBV15|-
CATSSTRPGEQYF
TGTGCCACCAGCAGCACACGGCCGGGGGAGCAGTACTTC
>TRBJ2-7|few|TRBV6-1|TRBD1
CASSPGTGRYEQYF
TGTGCCAGCAGTCCGGGGACAGGGCGCTACGAGCAGTACTTC
>TRBJ2-5|few|TRBV10-3|-
CAISEVTSQETQYF
TGTGCCATCAGTGAAGTGACGAGCCAAGAGACCCAGTACTTC
>TRBJ1-1|once|TRBV20-1|-
CSARSGSMNTEAFF
TGCAGTGCTAGATCAGGATCTATGAACACTGAAGCTTTCTTT
>TRBJ1-6|few|TRBV7-8|-
CASSLLQGRLGNSPLHF
TGTGCCAGCAGCTTATTGCAGGGGCGCTTAGGGAATTCACCCCTCCACTTT
>TRBJ1-2|-|TRBV10-2|-
CASSQASYGYTF
TGCGCCAGCAGCCAGGCCAGCTATGGCTACACCTTC
>TRBJ1-1|once|TRBV18|TRBD1
CASSRLGVSGQPTNTEAFF
TGTGCCAGCTCACGTCTAGGCGTATCGGGACAGCCTACGAACACTGAAGCTTTCTTT
>TRBJ1-1|few|TRBV30|TRBD1
CAWSVRVRDRVRWKNTEAFF
TGTGCCTGGAGTGTCCGGGTACGGGACAGGGTCAGATGGAAAAACACTGAAGCTTTCTTT
>TRBJ2-7|-|TRBV7-3|TRBD1
CASSSWDLSGTDSYEQYF
TGTGCCAGCAGCTCCTGGGATTTGTCCGGGACAGACTCCTACGAGCAGTACTTC
>TRBJ1-1|many|TRBV6-1|-
CASRAAENTEAFF
TGTGCCAGCAGGGCCGCAGAGAACACTGAAGCTTTCTTT
>TRBJ1-5|-|TRBV9|-
CASSVGGQSNQPQHF
TGTGCCAGCAGCGTAGGAGGACAGAGCAATCAGCCCCAGCATTTT
>TRBJ2-5|many|TRBV15|TRBD2
CATSSDASGEETQYF
TGTGCCACCAGCAGCGATGCTAGCGGGGAAGAGACCCAGTACTTC
>TRBJ2-2|many|TRBV6-5|TRBD1
CASSYRGQGLMVGELFF
TGTGCCAGCAGTTACAGGGGACAGGGGTTAATGGTCGGGGAGCTGTTTTTT
>TRBJ1-1|-|TRBV20-1|-
CSARGLGGEGTEAFF
TGCAGTGCTAGAGGATTGGGTGGGGAGGGTACTGAAGCTTTCTTT
>TRBJ2-5|-|TRBV2|TRBD2
CASSHLLAGGHQETQYF
TGTGCCAGCAGCCACCTACTAGCGGGGGGTCATCAAGAGACCCAGTACTTC
>TRBJ2-7|many|TRBV6-1|TRBD1
CASSEPGQGVYEQYF
TGTGCCAGCAGTGAACCGGGACAGGGGGTATACGAGCAGTACTTC
>TRBJ2-7|-|TRBV7-4|-
CASSFECTYEQYF
TGTGCCAGCAGCTTTGAGTGCACCTACGAGCAGTACTTC
>TRBJ1-1|-|TRBV20-1|TRBD1
CSATGTGDTEAFF
TGCAGTGCTACCGGAACAGGGGACACTGAAGCTTTCTTT
>TRBJ1-1|few|TRBV29-1|-
CSETREGGTEAFF
TGCAGCGAGACCCGGGAGGGAGGAACTGAAGCTTTCTTT
>TRBJ1-5|many|TRBV20-1|-
CSARETPPRQPQHF
TGCAGTGCTAGAGAAACACCCCCTCGGCAGCCCCAGCATTTT
>TRBJ2-7|-|TRBV11-2|-
CASSLVKGSEQYF
TGTGCCAGCAGCTTAGTCAAAGGGTCCGAGCAGTACTTC
>TRBJ1-1|many|TRBV4-1|-
CASSPLPGGNTEAFF
TGCGCCAGCAGCCCCTTACCGGGGGGGAACACTGAAGCTTTCTTT
>TRBJ1-1|many|TRBV12-3/TRBV12-4|-
CASNLHLTSTEAFF
TGTGCCAGCAACCTTCACCTCACGAGCACTGAAGCTTTCTTT
>TRBJ2-7|-|TRBV6-2/TRBV6-3|TRBD2
CATTDLAGGQEQYF
TGTGCCACCACGGATCTAGCGGGAGGGCAAGAGCAGTACTTC
>TRBJ1-1|few|TRBV2|TRBD1
CATRQGEGNTEAFF
TGTGCCACGCGACAGGGGGAGGGGAACACTGAAGCTTTCTTT
>TRBJ2-5|many|TRBV4-1|-
CASSQDQRGSETQYF
TGCGCCAGCAGCCAAGATCAACGGGGATCGGAGACCCAGTACTTC
>TRBJ1-1|-|TRBV19|-
CASSMNRATEAFF
TGTGCCAGTAGTATGAACAGGGCCACTGAAGCTTTCTTT
>TRBJ2-5|-|TRBV28|TRBD2
CASSLWRESRETQYF
TGTGCCAGCAGTTTATGGCGGGAGTCGAGAGAGACCCAGTACTTC
>TRBJ1-2|many|TRBV6-2/TRBV6-3|-
CASTGPIYGYTF
TGTGCCAGCACCGGACCGATCTATGGCTACACCTTC
>TRBJ1-1|-|TRBV10-3|TRBD1
CASSPTGYGTEAFF
TGTGCCAGCAGTCCGACAGGGTACGGCACTGAAGCTTTCTTT
>TRBJ1-5|-|TRBV6-2/TRBV6-3|-
CASRWAGGGGNQPQHF
TGTGCCAGCAGATGGGCGGGGGGCGGGGGCAATCAGCCCCAGCATTTT
>TRBJ2-6|many|TRBV12-3/TRBV12-4|-
CASSLRPSISGANVLTF
TGTGCCAGCAGTTTAAGGCCCTCGATCTCTGGGGCCAACGTCCTGACTTTC
>TRBJ2-2|few|TRBV6-1|-
CASSPRGRDTGELFF
TGTGCCAGCAGCCCCCGGGGAAGAGACACCGGGGAGCTGTTTTTT
>TRBJ1-2|-|TRBV19|-
CASSPDLYLNYGYTF
TGTGCCAGTAGTCCGGACTTATACCTTAACTATGGCTACACCTTC
>TRBJ1-5|-|TRBV27|-
CASSLAGTGIWDEHF
TGTGCCAGCAGTTTAGCCGGGACTGGGATATGGGACGAGCATTTT
>TRBJ2-5|many|TRBV12-3/TRBV12-4|-
CASSATQGGLETQYF
TGTGCCAGCAGCGCCACGCAGGGCGGGTTGGAGACCCAGTACTTC
>TRBJ2-2|few|TRBV6-5|TRBD1
CASSSFQGAGGELFF
TGTGCCAGCAGTTCGTTCCAGGGGGCGGGCGGGGAGCTGTTTTTT
>TRBJ2-2|many|TRBV2|TRBD1
CASSSDRADTGELFF
TGTGCCAGCAGTTCCGACAGGGCGGACACCGGGGAGCTGTTTTTT
>TRBJ2-7|many|TRBV27|-
CASSLFPNGGEQYF
TGTGCCAGCAGTTTATTCCCCAACGGGGGCGAGCAGTACTTC
>TRBJ1-2|many|TRBV7-2|-
CASSSYRSNYGYTF
TGTGCCAGCAGCTCTTACAGGTCCAACTATGGCTACACCTTC
>TRBJ1-4|many|TRBV18|TRBD1
CASSGQGNNEKLFF
TGTGCCAGCAGCGGACAGGGGAATAATGAAAAACTGTTTTTT
>TRBJ2-7|-|TRBV27|-
CASSSLISPPYEQYF
TGTGCCAGCAGTTCGTTAATTTCCCCCCCCTACGAGCAGTACTTC
>TRBJ2-7|many|TRBV6-1|-
CATSQVKFSYEQYF
TGTGCCACGTCCCAGGTGAAGTTCTCCTACGAGCAGTACTTC
>TRBJ1-1|many|TRBV30|-
CAWSVLGPEAFF
TGTGCCTGGAGTGTACTTGGGCCTGAAGCTTTCTTT
>TRBJ1-1|many|TRBV19|-
CASSISVVDSRNTEAFF
TGTGCCAGTAGTATATCCGTAGTGGACTCAAGAAACACTGAAGCTTTCTTT
>TRBJ2-5|-|TRBV29-1|TRBD2
CSAATSGSWEETQYF
TGCAGCGCTGCAACTAGCGGGAGTTGGGAAGAGACCCAGTACTTC
>TRBJ1-1|-|TRBV29-1|-
CSAPDEGNTEAFF
TGCAGCGCCCCGGACGAAGGGAACACTGAAGCTTTCTTT
>TRBJ2-2|-|TRBV6-1|-
CASSAGGDVTGELFF
TGTGCCAGCAGTGCCGGCGGGGACGTCACCGGGGAGCTGTTTTTT
>TRBJ2-7|many|TRBV6-5|-
CASGYGRVTYEQYF
TGTGCCAGCGGTTATGGCAGGGTGACCTACGAGCAGTACTTC